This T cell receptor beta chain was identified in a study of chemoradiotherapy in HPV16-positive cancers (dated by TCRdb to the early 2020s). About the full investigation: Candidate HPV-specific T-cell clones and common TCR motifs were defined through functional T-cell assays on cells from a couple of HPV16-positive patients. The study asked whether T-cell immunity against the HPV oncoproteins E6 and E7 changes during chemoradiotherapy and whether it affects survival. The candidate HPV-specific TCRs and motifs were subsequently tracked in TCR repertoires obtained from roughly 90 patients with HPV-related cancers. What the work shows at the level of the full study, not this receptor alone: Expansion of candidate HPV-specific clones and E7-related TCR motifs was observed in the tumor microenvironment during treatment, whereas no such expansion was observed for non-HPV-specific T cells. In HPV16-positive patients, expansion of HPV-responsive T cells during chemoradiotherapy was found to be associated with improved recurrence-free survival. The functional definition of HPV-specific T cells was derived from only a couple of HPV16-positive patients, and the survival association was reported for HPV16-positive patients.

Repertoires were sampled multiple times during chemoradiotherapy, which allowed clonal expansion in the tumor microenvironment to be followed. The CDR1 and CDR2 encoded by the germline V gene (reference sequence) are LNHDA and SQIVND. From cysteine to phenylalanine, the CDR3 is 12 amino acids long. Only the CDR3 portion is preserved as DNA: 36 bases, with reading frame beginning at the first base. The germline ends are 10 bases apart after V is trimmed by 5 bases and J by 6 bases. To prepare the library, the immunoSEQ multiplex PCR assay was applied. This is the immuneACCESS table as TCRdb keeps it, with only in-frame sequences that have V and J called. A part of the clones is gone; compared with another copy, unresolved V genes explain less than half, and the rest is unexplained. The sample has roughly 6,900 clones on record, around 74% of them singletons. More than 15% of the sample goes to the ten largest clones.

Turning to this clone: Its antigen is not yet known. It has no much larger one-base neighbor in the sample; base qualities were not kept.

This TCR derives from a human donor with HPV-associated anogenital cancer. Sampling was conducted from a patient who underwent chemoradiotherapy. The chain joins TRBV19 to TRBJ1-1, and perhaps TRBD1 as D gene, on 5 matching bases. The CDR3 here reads CASSARGAEAFF. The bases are TGTGCCAGTAGTGCAAGGGGAGCTGAAGCTTTCTTT.